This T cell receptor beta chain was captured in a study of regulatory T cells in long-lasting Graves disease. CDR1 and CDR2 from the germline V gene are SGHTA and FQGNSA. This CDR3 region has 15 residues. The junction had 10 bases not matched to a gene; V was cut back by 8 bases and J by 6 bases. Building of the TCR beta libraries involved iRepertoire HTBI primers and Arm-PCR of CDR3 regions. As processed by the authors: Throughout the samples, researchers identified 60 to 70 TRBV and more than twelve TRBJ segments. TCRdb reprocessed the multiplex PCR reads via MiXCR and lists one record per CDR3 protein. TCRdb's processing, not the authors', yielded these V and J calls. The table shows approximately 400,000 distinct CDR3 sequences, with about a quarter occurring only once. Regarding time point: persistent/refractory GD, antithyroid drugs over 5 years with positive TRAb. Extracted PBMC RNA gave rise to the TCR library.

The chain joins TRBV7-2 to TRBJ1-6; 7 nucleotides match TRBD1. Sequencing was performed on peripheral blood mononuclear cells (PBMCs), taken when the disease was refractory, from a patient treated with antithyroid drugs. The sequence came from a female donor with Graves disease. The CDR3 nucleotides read TGTGCCAGCGCCATCAACGACAGGGTTAATTCACCCCTCCACTTT. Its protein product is CASAINDRVNSPLHF.